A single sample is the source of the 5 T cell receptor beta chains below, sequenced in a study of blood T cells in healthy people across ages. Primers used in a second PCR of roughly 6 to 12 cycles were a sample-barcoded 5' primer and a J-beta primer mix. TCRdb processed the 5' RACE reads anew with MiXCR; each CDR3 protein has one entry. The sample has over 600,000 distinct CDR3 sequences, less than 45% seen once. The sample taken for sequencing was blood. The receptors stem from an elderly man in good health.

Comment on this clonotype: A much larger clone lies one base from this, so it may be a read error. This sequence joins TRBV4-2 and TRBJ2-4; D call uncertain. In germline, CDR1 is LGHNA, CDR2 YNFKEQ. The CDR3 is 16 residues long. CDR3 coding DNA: TGTGCCAGCAACCAAGAATCCGGTACAACTCTTAACATTCAGTACTTC. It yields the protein CASNQESGTTLNIQYF.

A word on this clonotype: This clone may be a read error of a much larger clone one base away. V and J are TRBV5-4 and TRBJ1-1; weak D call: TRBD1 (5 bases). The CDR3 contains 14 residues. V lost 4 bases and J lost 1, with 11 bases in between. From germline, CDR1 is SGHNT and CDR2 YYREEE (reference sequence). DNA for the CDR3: TGTGCCAGCAGCCGACAGAGATCGAACACTGAAGCTTTCTTT. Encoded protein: CASSRQRSNTEAFF.

For the CDR3, the DNA is TGTGCCAGCAGCCACCTTCGAACAGGGGCTGGGGCCAACGTCCTGACTTTC. This sequence encodes CASSHLRTGAGANVLTF. J is TRBJ2-6 and V is TRBV4-2, with 7 bases aligning to TRBD1. The CDR3 is 17 amino acids. Germline V gene data show CDR1 as LGHNA and CDR2 as YNFKEQ. The V and J ends lost 3 bases and 2 bases, in that order; junction bases with no gene match: 7.

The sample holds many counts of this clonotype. In DNA form, the CDR3 reads TGTGCCAGCAGCCGCTTGGGAGGGCAAGAGACCCAGTACTTC. Translating gives CASSRLGGQETQYF. V is TRBV7-2 and J is TRBJ2-5; 7 nucleotides agree with TRBD2. Per germline, CDR1 SGHTA and CDR2 FQGNSA. The CDR3 spans 14 residues. Losses at the gene ends were 5 bases for V and 2 bases for J; bases not matched to a gene: 5.

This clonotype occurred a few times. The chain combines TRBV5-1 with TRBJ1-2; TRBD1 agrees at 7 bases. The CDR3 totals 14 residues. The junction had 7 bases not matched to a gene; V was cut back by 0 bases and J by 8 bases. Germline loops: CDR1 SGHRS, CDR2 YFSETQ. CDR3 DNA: TGCGCCAGCAGCTTGGGGACAGGTCCCTCGGGCTACACCTTC. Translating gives CASSLGTGPSGYTF.